Listed below are T cell receptor beta chains from one sample, sequenced in a study of blood T cell repertoires in COVID-19. Profiled with immunoSEQ multiplex PCR; TCRdb holds only in-frame clones, not every one. The data hold roughly 170,000 clones, with around 86% observed a single time. Source material: peripheral blood. These receptors were obtained from a middle-aged man with active or convalescent COVID-19. The CDR3 runs from the conserved cysteine through the conserved F or W. D genes are given only for firm matches. Not all rows give a size; the values are once, few, many and, for expanded clones, a class.

size	V	D	J	DNA	CDR3
.	TRBV10-2	.	TRBJ2-3	TGCGCCAGCATTCTGCGGGGAAGTCTGGATACGCAGTATTTT	CASILRGSLDTQYF
few	TRBV2	.	TRBJ1-4	TGTGCCAGCAGTGAATCAGGTCTCCGCGAAAAACTGTTTTTT	CASSESGLREKLFF
few	TRBV11-1	TRBD1	TRBJ1-1	TGTGCCAGCAGCTCACAGGGGGGAGCTTTCTTT	CASSSQGGAFF
.	TRBV28	TRBD2	TRBJ2-7	TGTGCCAGCTTTACGGGGGGTTTGAGCGAGCAGTACTTC	CASFTGGLSEQYF
.	TRBV2	.	TRBJ2-3	TGTGCCAGCACTGAGGGCGTCGGGGCGCAGTATTTT	CASTEGVGAQYF
.	TRBV5-1	.	TRBJ2-3	TGCGCCAGCAGTCCTTTAGTCCCAGCGGGCACAGATACGCAGTATTTT	CASSPLVPAGTDTQYF
.	TRBV14	.	TRBJ2-2	TGTGCCAGCAGCCAAGGGAGATACCGGAACACCGGGGAGCTGTTTTTT	CASSQGRYRNTGELFF
.	TRBV13	TRBD1	TRBJ2-2	TGTGCCAGCAGCTCTAAGGGGGCTAGCACCGGGGAGCTGTTTTTT	CASSSKGASTGELFF
.	TRBV3-1/TRBV3-2	TRBD1	TRBJ1-5	TGTGCCAGCAGCCTCCGGGGGACAGGGGGCCTTGTCAATCAGCCCCAGCATTTT	CASSLRGTGGLVNQPQHF
.	TRBV4-1	.	TRBJ1-1	TGCGCCAGCAGTCCCCCGTTGAACACTGAAGCTTTCTTT	CASSPPLNTEAFF
.	TRBV11-3	.	TRBJ2-2	TGTGCCAGCAGCTGGCGGGACCAAGGGACCGGGGAGCTGTTTTTT	CASSWRDQGTGELFF
.	TRBV6-9	.	TRBJ2-5	TGTGCCAGCAGTTCCAGGGCTCGGGAGACCCAGTACTTC	CASSSRARETQYF
once	TRBV29-1	.	TRBJ2-7	TGCAGCGTTGAAATGGCGGGGCTACCCTACGAGCAGTACTTC	CSVEMAGLPYEQYF
.	TRBV7-9	TRBD1	TRBJ1-6	TGTGCCAGCAGCTTTGAGGGGGCGGGAAATTCACCCCTCCACTTT	CASSFEGAGNSPLHF
.	TRBV18	TRBD1	TRBJ1-1	TGTGCCAGCTCATTCTCGGGACAGGGGGAAACTGAAGCTTTCTTT	CASSFSGQGETEAFF
once	TRBV2	TRBD1	TRBJ2-1	TGTGCCAGCAGTGACCTGGGGACAGGGGGAAACAATGAGCAGTTCTTC	CASSDLGTGGNNEQFF
.	TRBV4-2	TRBD1	TRBJ1-4	TGTGCCAGCAGCCAAGCCGGGACAGGGATAGAAAAACTGTTTTTT	CASSQAGTGIEKLFF
.	TRBV5-4	.	TRBJ2-6	TGTGCCAGCAGCTTTGGCGGGGTCCCCTCTGGGGCCAACGTCCTGACTTTC	CASSFGGVPSGANVLTF
.	TRBV3-1/TRBV3-2	.	TRBJ2-7	TGTGCCAGCAGCCAGCCGGGACAACGAACCTACGAGCAGTACTTC	CASSQPGQRTYEQYF
.	TRBV29-1	TRBD1	TRBJ1-2	TGCAGCGTCGACAGGGAGGACTACACCTTC	CSVDREDYTF
.	TRBV27	.	TRBJ1-1	TGTGCCAGCAGTTCGACAGAGAACACTGAAGCTTTCTTT	CASSSTENTEAFF
.	TRBV11-3	TRBD1	TRBJ1-2	TGTGCCAGCAGTCAAGACAGGGACCATGGCTACACCTTC	CASSQDRDHGYTF
.	TRBV5-4	TRBD1	TRBJ2-1	TGTGCCAGCAGCACCCCAGGGGGTGGACGAGGGCTGGGAGAGCAGTTCTTC	CASSTPGGGRGLGEQFF
.	TRBV24-1	.	TRBJ2-2	TGTGCCACCAGTGTTCCTAGCGCCGCGAACACCGGGGAGCTGTTTTTT	CATSVPSAANTGELFF
.	TRBV9	.	TRBJ2-6	TGTGCCAGCAGCGGTAGCCCTAGGAACTCTGGGGCCAACGTCCTGACTTTC	CASSGSPRNSGANVLTF
.	TRBV5-4	TRBD1	TRBJ1-2	TGTGCCAGCAGCTTGGCGACAGGGAGTGCAGCTAACTATGGCTACACCTTC	CASSLATGSAANYGYTF
.	TRBV28	.	TRBJ2-3	TGTGCCAGCAGTTTCCAGGGCACAGATACGCAGTATTTT	CASSFQGTDTQYF
.	TRBV19	TRBD1	TRBJ1-5	TGTGCCAGTAGTATAACGACAGGGGCGGGGGCTCAGCCCCAGCATTTT	CASSITTGAGAQPQHF
.	TRBV5-1	TRBD1	TRBJ1-4	TGCGCCAGTGGCCGACAGGGCCTCACTAATGAAAAACTGTTTTTT	CASGRQGLTNEKLFF
.	TRBV12-5	.	TRBJ1-1	TGTGCTAGTGGTTTGGAAGCGAACACTGAAGCTTTCTTT	CASGLEANTEAFF
.	TRBV28	.	TRBJ1-1	TGTGCCAGCACCCTCCGCGGGTTTGAAGCTTTCTTT	CASTLRGFEAFF
.	TRBV14	.	TRBJ2-7	TGTGCCAGCAGCCAAGATTGGGGGGGGGCGTTCGAGCAGTACTTC	CASSQDWGGAFEQYF
.	TRBV4-2	.	TRBJ1-2	TGTGCCAGCAGCCAAGATCAGGCGACAGCTAACTATGGCTACACCTTC	CASSQDQATANYGYTF
.	TRBV3-1/TRBV3-2	.	TRBJ1-6	TGTGCCAGCAGCCCAAGGCAACAGGTGGGTTCACCCCTCCACTTT	CASSPRQQVGSPLHF
.	TRBV5-8	.	TRBJ2-1	TGTGCCAGCAGCGTGGGTGGAGGAAGGGGGATATACAATGAGCAGTTCTTC	CASSVGGGRGIYNEQFF
.	TRBV28	.	TRBJ1-5	TGTGCCAGCAGCTACCCTTCGCCCCAGCATTTT	CASSYPSPQHF
.	TRBV12-3/TRBV12-4	.	TRBJ2-1	TGTGCCAGCAGTTTAGCAGGGGGCAATGAGCAGTTCTTC	CASSLAGGNEQFF
.	TRBV7-2	.	TRBJ2-1	TGTGCCAGCAGCAACGGACTAACGGGGGAGCAGTTCTTC	CASSNGLTGEQFF
few	TRBV5-4	TRBD2	TRBJ2-2	TGTGCCAGCAGCTTGCCGGGACTAGCGGGGAACACCGGGGAGCTGTTTTTT	CASSLPGLAGNTGELFF
.	TRBV2	.	TRBJ1-1	TGTGCCGGGGGGAGGGCCCACACTGAAGCTTTCTTT	CAGGRAHTEAFF
.	TRBV6-4	.	TRBJ2-3	TGTGCCAGCAGTGACTCCGGCGGATCTAGCACAGATACGCAGTATTTT	CASSDSGGSSTDTQYF
.	TRBV5-1	TRBD1	TRBJ1-5	TGCGCCAGCAGCTCGACAGGGGGTGGCAATCAGCCCCAGCATTTT	CASSSTGGGNQPQHF
.	TRBV19	.	TRBJ1-1	TGTGCCAGTAGTGCTGACTCGGGGAAAGCTTTCTTT	CASSADSGKAFF
.	TRBV7-9	TRBD1	TRBJ2-7	TGTGCCAGCAGCACACCCACCGGGACAGGGGGGTCCTACGAGCAGTACTTC	CASSTPTGTGGSYEQYF
many	TRBV5-4	.	TRBJ1-2	TGTGCCAGCAAAAAGCAGGGGTCGAACTATGGCTACACCTTC	CASKKQGSNYGYTF
.	TRBV19	TRBD2	TRBJ2-2	TGTGCCAGTAGGCCCTTAGCGGGGGGGAACACCGGGGAGCTGTTTTTT	CASRPLAGGNTGELFF
.	TRBV3-1/TRBV3-2	.	TRBJ1-2	TGTGCCAGCAGCTTGGGAGCTGGCTACACCTTC	CASSLGAGYTF
.	TRBV4-3	.	TRBJ1-4	TGCGCCAGCAGCCAAGCCGTGACTGCAACTAATGAAAAACTGTTTTTT	CASSQAVTATNEKLFF
.	TRBV3-1/TRBV3-2	TRBD2	TRBJ2-7	TGTGCCAGCAGCCAGGGGACTAGCGTTTTTCCGCAGTACTTC	CASSQGTSVFPQYF
.	TRBV20-1	.	TRBJ2-3	TGCAGTGCCGAGGCGGATACGCAGTATTTT	CSAEADTQYF
.	TRBV4-3	.	TRBJ2-3	TGCGCCAGCAGCCAAGAGACTAGTTCCACCGGCACAGATACGCAGTATTTT	CASSQETSSTGTDTQYF
.	TRBV4-1	TRBD1	TRBJ1-6	TGCGCCAGCAGCCAAGCGGAGGGGGCATTGGTTTCACCCCTCCACTTT	CASSQAEGALVSPLHF
once	TRBV5-1	TRBD2	TRBJ2-3	TGCGCCAGCAGCTTGACTAGCGGGGGGGCCACAGATACGCAGTATTTT	CASSLTSGGATDTQYF
.	TRBV9	TRBD1	TRBJ1-2	TGTGCCAGCAGCGAATCTGGGACAGGGGAACTGGATGGCTACACCTTC	CASSESGTGELDGYTF
.	TRBV19	.	TRBJ2-7	TGTGCCAGTAGAGCGACCGGGGAAGCCTACGAGCAGTACTTC	CASRATGEAYEQYF
.	TRBV7-9	.	TRBJ1-1	TGTGCCAGCAGCTCTAGTAGCCTTGGTGGGAGAAACACTGAAGCTTTCTTT	CASSSSSLGGRNTEAFF
.	TRBV29-1	.	TRBJ1-1	TGCAGCGTTGAGGACACAGGGCTCAGGGCTGAAGCTTTCTTT	CSVEDTGLRAEAFF
.	TRBV2	.	TRBJ1-2	TGTGCCAGCAGTGACCCCGGGGCAGGGGAACCCTCTAACTATGGCTACACCTTC	CASSDPGAGEPSNYGYTF
once	TRBV2	.	TRBJ1-2	TGTGCCAGCAGTCAACAAATGGAACGACTCTATGGCTACACCTTC	CASSQQMERLYGYTF